The 6 T cell receptor beta chains in this list originate from one sample, sequenced in a study of T cell changes during pregnancy in multiple sclerosis (dated by TCRdb to between 2018 and 2021). To prepare the library, the immunoSEQ multiplex PCR assay was applied. Not all clones reach the TCRdb copy of this immuneACCESS table, which keeps in-frame sequences only. Checked studies attribute under half of the gap to unresolved V genes and leave the rest unexplained. The sample table lists under 90,000 clones, about 94% of them with a count of one. The ten largest clones represent about 0.99% of the sample. The material sequenced was peripheral blood, taken in the second trimester of pregnancy. These receptors all come from a female donor in good health, enrolled as a control in a pregnancy study.

The chain carries TRBV29-1 and TRBJ2-1; D is perhaps TRBD2 (6 bases). CDR3 length equals 14 residues. The V gene lost 1 base and the J gene lost 4 bases, with 11 bases spanning the gap. Germline V lookup: CDR1 SQVTM, CDR2 ANQGSEA. In DNA, the CDR3 is TGCAGCGTTGAAGGGGAGCGGGTATACAATGAGCAGTTCTTC. Translation: CSVEGERVYNEQFF.

J is TRBJ1-4 and V is TRBV27; D ambiguous. The CDR3 runs 15 residues. The V gene's germline CDR1 is MNHEY and CDR2 SMNVEV (reference sequence). V was trimmed by 4 bases and J by 0 bases, leaving 9 bases between them. The CDR3 DNA reads TGTGCCAGCAGTTCCTTGGCCGCAACTAATGAAAAACTGTTTTTT. Protein sequence: CASSSLAATNEKLFF.

The J gene is TRBJ2-2, the V gene TRBV13, with a tentative D call TRBD2 (6 bases). The length of the CDR3 is 14 residues. Germline CDR1 and CDR2: PRHDT and FYEKMQ (reference sequence). Trimming removed 4 bases from V and 7 bases from J, with 13 bases in between. Here the CDR3 reads CASSSGGNIGELFF. The CDR3 DNA is TGTGCCAGCAGCTCCGGGGGAAATATCGGGGAGCTGTTTTTT.

This sequence joins TRBV6-5 and TRBJ1-4, with 8 bases aligning to TRBD1. Losses at the gene ends were 4 bases for V and 5 bases for J; bases not matched to a gene: 6. The CDR3 runs 15 residues. Germline CDR1 MNHEY, CDR2 SVGAGI. As DNA, the CDR3 is TGTGCCAGCAGTTCACAGGGGGTAATCAATGAAAAACTGTTTTTT. Translation: CASSSQGVINEKLFF.

The genes are TRBV6-6 and TRBJ2-1; TRBD1 might be the D (5 bases). V was cut by 0 bases and J by 6 bases, with 15 bases left in between. Germline V gives CDR1 MNHNY, CDR2 SVGAGI (reference sequence). The CDR3 runs to 16 residues. Here the CDR3 reads CASSYSWQGPLNEQFF. DNA of the CDR3: TGTGCCAGCAGTTACTCGTGGCAGGGCCCCCTCAATGAGCAGTTCTTC.

The gene calls are TRBV7-2 and TRBJ2-7, with 8 nucleotides matching TRBD2. The CDR3 contains 15 residues. Germline loops: CDR1 SGHTA, CDR2 FQGNSA. After removal of 5 bases from V and 0 bases from J, the junction contained 6 bases not matched to a gene. CDR3: CASSPKRESSYEQYF. CDR3 in DNA: TGTGCCAGCAGCCCAAAGCGGGAGTCCTCCTACGAGCAGTACTTC.